This entry concerns a single T cell receptor beta chain. Its target is unknown. These data come from a study of cytomegalovirus exposure and HLA in healthy donors. This table comes from immunoSEQ multiplex PCR, and its TCRdb copy is limited to in-frame clones, with some not included. The sample has some 150,000 clones, 86% seen once; the top ten hold 2% to 2.5%. The CDR3 consists of 14 residues. The V gene's germline CDR1 is MNHEY and CDR2 SMNVEV (reference sequence). V lost 6 bases and J lost 2, with 13 bases in between. Points from the study as a whole: The study labeled around 160 TCR beta chains cytomegalovirus-associated.

This receptor was identified in a human donor in good health. Specimen: PBMCs. The chain couples TRBV27 to TRBJ2-5; TRBD2 might be the D (6 bases). The CDR3 DNA reads as TGTGCCAGCAGGACGGGACTTACACAAGAGACCCAGTACTTC. This gives the protein CASRTGLTQETQYF.